Below are 14 T cell receptor beta chains sequenced from a single sample in a study of a mutant IDH1 vaccine in newly diagnosed glioma. The repertoire was sequenced with immunoSEQ multiplex PCR; TCRdb's copy has only in-frame clones and lacks some. The sample includes over 75,000 clones, roughly 90% of them seen just once. The time point here: baseline, week 1 (first vaccination visit). Treatment meaning: pre-vaccination baseline after standard-of-care therapy. The sample in question was PBMCs, obtained from a glioma patient treated with radiotherapy, temozolomide or both. These receptors came from a woman in her fifties or sixties with glioma.

The J gene is TRBJ1-2, the V gene TRBV10-3, with a possible D match to TRBD1 (5 bases). The ends were cut back, 6 bases at V and 8 bases at J, with 10 bases in the middle. This CDR3 contains 11 residues. Germline V gene data show CDR1 as ENHRY and CDR2 as SYGVKD. The CDR3 here is CAIRVGEGYTF. CDR3 sequence (DNA): TGTGCCATCAGGGTAGGGGAGGGCTACACCTTC.

The chain combines TRBV6-5 with TRBJ2-7; tentative D call: TRBD2 (5 bases). The CDR3 sequence is 15 residues long. The germline CDR1 and CDR2 sequences are MNHEY and SVGAGI. The germline V and J ends were trimmed by 5 bases and 2 bases, with 16 bases remaining between them. CDR3: CASSLESGETYEQYF. CDR3 DNA sequence: TGTGCCAGCAGTCTCGAATCTGGGGAGACCTACGAGCAGTACTTC.

This clone showed up just once. CDR3 residues: CASSSDLSSYNEQFF. The CDR3 DNA reads TGTGCCAGCAGTTCGGACTTGAGCTCCTACAATGAGCAGTTCTTC. The V gene is TRBV28, the J gene TRBJ2-1; D possibly corresponds to TRBD2 (5 bases). Germline-derived CDR1 and CDR2 are MDHEN and SYDVKM. Trimming took 4 bases from V and 0 from J, leaving 10 bases between them. This CDR3 spans 15 amino acids. Supplemented by reference TRBV28 and TRBJ2-1, the full variable domain reads DVKVTQSSRYLVKRTGEKVFLECVQDMDHENMFWYRQDPGLGLRLIYFSYDVKMKEKGDIPEGYSVSREKKERFSLILESASTNQTSMYLCASSSDLSSYNEQFFGPGTRLTVL.

The chain uses TRBV9 and TRBJ2-1; D is undetermined. CDR3 length equals 14 residues. Trimming cost V 3 bases and J 9 bases, with 16 bases left between them. Germline CDR1 and CDR2: SGDLS and YYNGEE. CDR3 DNA sequence: TGTGCCAGCAGCGACCCCCCTTTGAGGAGTGAGCAGTTCTTC. Amino acids: CASSDPPLRSEQFF.

The chain links TRBV6-5 to TRBJ2-1; D perhaps matches TRBD2 (6 bases). Germline V gives CDR1 MNHEY, CDR2 SVGAGI. V gave up 7 bases and J gave up 6 bases, with 19 bases separating them. This CDR3 has 15 amino acids. CDR3 region: CASIRTATGGNEQFF. The CDR3 DNA reads as TGTGCCAGCATCCGTACGGCCACCGGGGGCAATGAGCAGTTCTTC.

CDR3 protein: CASSARDRSGFSYEQYF. The CDR3 DNA sequence: TGTGCCAGTAGTGCCCGGGACAGGTCGGGCTTTTCCTACGAGCAGTACTTC. This chain uses TRBV19 with TRBJ2-7; the match to TRBD1 covers 8 bases. The CDR3 runs to 17 residues. Germline loops: CDR1 LNHDA, CDR2 SQIVND (reference sequence). J lost 1 base, V lost 5 bases, and 13 bases had no gene match.

The chain uses TRBV6-1 and TRBJ2-3; D might be TRBD2 (5 bases). The germline V and J ends were trimmed by 6 bases and 0 bases, with 10 bases remaining between them. The CDR3 totals 14 residues. CDR1 and CDR2 (germline): MNHNS, SASEGT. This CDR3 is CASSRTASTDTQYF. CDR3 in DNA: TGTGCCAGCAGCCGGACTGCTAGCACAGATACGCAGTATTTT.

The gene calls are TRBV4-1 and TRBJ2-7; maybe TRBD1 (6 bases). CDR1 is MGHRA, CDR2 YSYEKL, per germline. V lost 0 bases, J lost 5 bases, and 11 bases lay in between. CDR3 length: 14 amino acids. CDR3 nucleotides: TGCGCCAGCAGCCAAGACAGGGGAACGGACGAGCAGTACTTC. Amino acids: CASSQDRGTDEQYF.

J is TRBJ2-7 and V is TRBV7-9; D not certain. V was cut by 2 bases and J by 3 bases, with 5 bases left in between. The CDR3 contains 12 residues. CDR1 is SEHNR, CDR2 FQNEAQ, per germline (reference sequence). In DNA, the CDR3 is TGTGCCAGCAGCTTATGGGACTACGAGCAGTACTTC. Translating gives CASSLWDYEQYF.

The chain links TRBV5-1 to TRBJ1-2, with 10 bases lining up with TRBD1. Germline V gene data show CDR1 as SGHRS and CDR2 as YFSETQ. This CDR3 has 14 amino acids. V was pared by 0 bases and J by 7 bases, with 3 bases of the junction left unmatched. The CDR3: CASSLVDRGFGYTF. CDR3 bases: TGCGCCAGCAGCTTGGTGGACAGGGGGTTTGGCTACACCTTC.

V usage is TRBV10-3 and J usage is TRBJ2-2; 14 nucleotides agree with TRBD2. CDR3 length: 18 residues. Germline V gives CDR1 ENHRY, CDR2 SYGVKD. V was clipped by 4 bases and J by 4 bases; unmatched bases: 8. The DNA for the CDR3 is TGTGCCATCAGTGGTCCGGGACTAGCGGGAGTACGCACCGGGGAGCTGTTTTTT. Its translation: CAISGPGLAGVRTGELFF.

CDR3 nucleotide sequence: TGTGCCACGAACAGGGGTATGAATTCACCCCTCCACTTT. Translated: CATNRGMNSPLHF. The chain combines TRBV6-6 with TRBJ1-6, with 7 bases lining up with TRBD1. CDR1 is MNHNY and CDR2 is SVGAGI in the germline V gene (reference sequence). The CDR3 runs 13 residues. V lost 10 bases, J lost 7 bases, and 7 bases stayed unmatched.

CDR3: CASSLLADYQETQYF. Here the CDR3 DNA reads TGTGCCAGCAGTTTACTAGCGGATTACCAAGAGACCCAGTACTTC. The chain employs TRBV28 and TRBJ2-5, with TRBD2 identical over 7 bases. CDR3 length: 15 amino acids. Germline trimming cut 2 bases from V and 0 bases from J; bases unmatched to any gene: 3. Germline loops: CDR1 MDHEN, CDR2 SYDVKM.

This clone appeared once. The chain has TRBV5-1 and TRBJ2-1; 10 bases are shared with TRBD2. The CDR3 has 16 amino acids. Germline trimming cut 0 bases from V and 7 bases from J; bases unmatched to any gene: 7. CDR1 is SGHRS, CDR2 YFSETQ, per germline. The CDR3 DNA reads TGCGCCAGCAGCTTGGCCGGGCTAGCGGGAGCTAATGAGCAGTTCTTC. Amino acids: CASSLAGLAGANEQFF.